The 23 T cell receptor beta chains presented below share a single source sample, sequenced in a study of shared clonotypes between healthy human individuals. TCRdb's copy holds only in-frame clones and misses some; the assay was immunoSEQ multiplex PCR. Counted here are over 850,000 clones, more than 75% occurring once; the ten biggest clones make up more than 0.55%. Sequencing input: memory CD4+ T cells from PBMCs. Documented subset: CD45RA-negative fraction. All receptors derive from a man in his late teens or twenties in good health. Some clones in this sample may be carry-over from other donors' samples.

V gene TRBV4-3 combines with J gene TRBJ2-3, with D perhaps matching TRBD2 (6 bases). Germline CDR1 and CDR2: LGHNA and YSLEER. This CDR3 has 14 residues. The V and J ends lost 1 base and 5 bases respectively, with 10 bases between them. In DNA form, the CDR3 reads TGCGCCAGCAGCCAAGGACGGGGAGGAGATACGCAGTATTTT. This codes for CASSQGRGGDTQYF.

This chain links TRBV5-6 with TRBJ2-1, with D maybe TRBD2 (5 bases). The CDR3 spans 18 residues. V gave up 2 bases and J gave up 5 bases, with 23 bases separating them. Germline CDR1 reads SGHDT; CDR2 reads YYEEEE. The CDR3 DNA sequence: TGTGCCAGCAGCTTTCTTGAGACTACAAGCCTCCCCAACAATGAGCAGTTCTTC. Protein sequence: CASSFLETTSLPNNEQFF.

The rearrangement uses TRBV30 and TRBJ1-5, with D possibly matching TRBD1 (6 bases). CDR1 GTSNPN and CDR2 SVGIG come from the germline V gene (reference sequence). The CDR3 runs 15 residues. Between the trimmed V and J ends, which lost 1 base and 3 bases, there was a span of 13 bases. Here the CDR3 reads CAWSERQGINQPQHF. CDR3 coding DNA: TGTGCCTGGAGTGAGCGGCAGGGGATCAATCAGCCCCAGCATTTT.

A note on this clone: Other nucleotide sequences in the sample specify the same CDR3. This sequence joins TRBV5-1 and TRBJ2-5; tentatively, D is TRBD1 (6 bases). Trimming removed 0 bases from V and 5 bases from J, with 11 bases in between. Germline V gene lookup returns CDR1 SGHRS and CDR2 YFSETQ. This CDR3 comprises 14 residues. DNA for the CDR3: TGCGCCAGCAGCTTGGCCGGGCAGGGGGAGACCCAGTACTTC. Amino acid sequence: CASSLAGQGETQYF.

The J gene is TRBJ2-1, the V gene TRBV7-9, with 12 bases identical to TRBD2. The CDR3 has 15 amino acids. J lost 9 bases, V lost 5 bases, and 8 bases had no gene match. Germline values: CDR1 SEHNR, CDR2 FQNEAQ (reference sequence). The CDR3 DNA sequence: TGTGCCAGCAGCCAGACTAGCGGGAGAAGTGTTGAGCAGTTCTTC. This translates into CASSQTSGRSVEQFF.

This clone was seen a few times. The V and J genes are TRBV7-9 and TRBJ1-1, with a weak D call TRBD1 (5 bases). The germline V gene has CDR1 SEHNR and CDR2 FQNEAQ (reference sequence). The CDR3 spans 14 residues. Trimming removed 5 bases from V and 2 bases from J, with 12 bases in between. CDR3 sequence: CASSRLGGNTEAFF. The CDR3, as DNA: TGTGCCAGCAGCCGATTGGGGGGTAACACTGAAGCTTTCTTT.

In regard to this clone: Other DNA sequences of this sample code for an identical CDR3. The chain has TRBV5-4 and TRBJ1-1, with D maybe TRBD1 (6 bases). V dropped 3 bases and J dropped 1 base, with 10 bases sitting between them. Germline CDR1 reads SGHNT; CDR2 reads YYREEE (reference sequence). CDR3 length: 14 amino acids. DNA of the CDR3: TGTGCCAGCAGCTCGGGAGGGGGGAACACTGAAGCTTTCTTT. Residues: CASSSGGGNTEAFF.

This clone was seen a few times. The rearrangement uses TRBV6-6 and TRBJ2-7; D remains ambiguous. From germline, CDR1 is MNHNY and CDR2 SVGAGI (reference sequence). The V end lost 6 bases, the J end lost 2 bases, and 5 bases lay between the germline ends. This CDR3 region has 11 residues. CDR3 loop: CASSPAYEQYF. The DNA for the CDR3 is TGTGCCAGCAGCCCAGCCTACGAGCAGTACTTC.

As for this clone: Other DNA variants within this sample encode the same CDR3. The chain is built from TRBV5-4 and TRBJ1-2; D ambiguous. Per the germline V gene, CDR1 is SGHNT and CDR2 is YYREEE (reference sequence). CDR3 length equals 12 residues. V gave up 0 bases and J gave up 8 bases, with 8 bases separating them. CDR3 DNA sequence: TGTGCCAGCAGCTTGGTAGAGGGCGGCTACACCTTC. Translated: CASSLVEGGYTF.

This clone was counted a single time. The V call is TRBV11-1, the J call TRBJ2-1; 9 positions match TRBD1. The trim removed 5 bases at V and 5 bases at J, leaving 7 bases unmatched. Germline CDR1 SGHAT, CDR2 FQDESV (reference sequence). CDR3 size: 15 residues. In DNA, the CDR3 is TGTGCCAGCAGCCCGGGGACAGGGCGGGACAATGAGCAGTTCTTC. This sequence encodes CASSPGTGRDNEQFF.

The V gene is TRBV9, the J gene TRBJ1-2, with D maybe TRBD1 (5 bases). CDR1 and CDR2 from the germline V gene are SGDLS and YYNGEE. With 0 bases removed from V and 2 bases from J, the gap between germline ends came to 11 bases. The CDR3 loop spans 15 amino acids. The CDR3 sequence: CASSVGPRANYGYTF. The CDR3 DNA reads TGTGCCAGCAGCGTAGGTCCCAGGGCCAACTATGGCTACACCTTC.

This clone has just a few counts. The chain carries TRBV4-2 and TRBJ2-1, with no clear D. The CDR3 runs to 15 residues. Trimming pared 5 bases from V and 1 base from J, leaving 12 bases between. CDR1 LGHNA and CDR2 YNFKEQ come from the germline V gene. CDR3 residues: CASSERSPSYNEQFF. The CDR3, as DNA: TGTGCCAGCAGCGAAAGAAGTCCTTCCTACAATGAGCAGTTCTTC.

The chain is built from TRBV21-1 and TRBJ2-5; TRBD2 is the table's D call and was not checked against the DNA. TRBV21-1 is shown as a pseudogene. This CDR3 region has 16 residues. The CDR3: CASSTRLAAYQETQYF. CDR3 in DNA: TGTGCCAGCAGCACCCGACTAGCGGCGTACCAAGAGACCCAGTACTTC.

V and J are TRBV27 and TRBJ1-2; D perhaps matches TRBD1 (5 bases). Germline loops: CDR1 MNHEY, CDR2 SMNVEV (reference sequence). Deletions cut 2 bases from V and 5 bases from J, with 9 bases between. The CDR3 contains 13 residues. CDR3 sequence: CASSLQGDYGYTF. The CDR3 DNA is TGTGCCAGCAGTTTACAAGGGGATTATGGCTACACCTTC.

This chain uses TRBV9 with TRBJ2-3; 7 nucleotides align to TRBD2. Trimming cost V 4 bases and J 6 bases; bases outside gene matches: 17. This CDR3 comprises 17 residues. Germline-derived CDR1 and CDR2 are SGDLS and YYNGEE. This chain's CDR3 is CASSPRGVAGGSDTQYF. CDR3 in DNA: TGTGCCAGCAGCCCCAGAGGTGTAGCGGGTGGGTCGGATACGCAGTATTTT.

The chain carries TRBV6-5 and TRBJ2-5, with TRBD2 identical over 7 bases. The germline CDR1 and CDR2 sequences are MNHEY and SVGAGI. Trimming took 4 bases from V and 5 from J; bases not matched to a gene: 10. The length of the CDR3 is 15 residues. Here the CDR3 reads CASSSILGGRETQYF. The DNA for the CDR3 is TGTGCCAGCAGTTCCATTCTGGGGGGGAGGGAGACCCAGTACTTC.

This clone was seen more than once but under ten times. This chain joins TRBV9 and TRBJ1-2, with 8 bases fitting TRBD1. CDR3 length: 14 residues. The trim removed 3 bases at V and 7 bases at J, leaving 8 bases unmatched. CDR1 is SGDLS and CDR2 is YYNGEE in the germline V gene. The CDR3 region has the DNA TGTGCCAGCAGCGCCGGAGGGACAGGATCTGGCTACACCTTC. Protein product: CASSAGGTGSGYTF.

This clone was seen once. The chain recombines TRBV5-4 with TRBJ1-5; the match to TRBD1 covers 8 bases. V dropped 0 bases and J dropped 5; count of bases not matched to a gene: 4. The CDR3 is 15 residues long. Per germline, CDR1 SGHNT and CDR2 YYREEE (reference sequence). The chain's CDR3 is CASSLGTGRDQPQHF. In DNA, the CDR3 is TGTGCCAGCAGCTTGGGGACAGGGAGAGATCAGCCCCAGCATTTT.

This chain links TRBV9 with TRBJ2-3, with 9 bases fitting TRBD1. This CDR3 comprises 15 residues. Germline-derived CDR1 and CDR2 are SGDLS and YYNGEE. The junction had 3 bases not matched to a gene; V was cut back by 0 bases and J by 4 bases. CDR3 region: CASSVEGQGPDTQYF. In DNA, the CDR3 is TGTGCCAGCAGCGTAGAGGGACAGGGCCCAGATACGCAGTATTTT.

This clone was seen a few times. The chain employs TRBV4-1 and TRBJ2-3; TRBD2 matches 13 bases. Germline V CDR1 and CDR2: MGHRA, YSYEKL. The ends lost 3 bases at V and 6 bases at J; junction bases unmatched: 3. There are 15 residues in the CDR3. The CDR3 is CASSQRLAGGDTQYF. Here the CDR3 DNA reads TGCGCCAGCAGCCAGAGACTAGCGGGAGGTGATACGCAGTATTTT.

This CDR3 is CASSLDRVRGETQYF. CDR3 sequence (DNA): TGTGCCAGCAGTCTTGACAGGGTACGGGGTGAGACCCAGTACTTC. The gene calls are TRBV28 and TRBJ2-5; 7 nucleotides line up with TRBD1. This CDR3 has 15 amino acids. J was trimmed by 5 bases and V by 5 bases; bases with no gene match: 11. CDR1 and CDR2 from the germline V gene are MDHEN and SYDVKM.

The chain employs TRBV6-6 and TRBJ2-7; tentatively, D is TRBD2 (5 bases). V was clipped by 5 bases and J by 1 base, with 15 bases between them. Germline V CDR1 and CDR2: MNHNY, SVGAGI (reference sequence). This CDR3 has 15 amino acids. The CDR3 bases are TGTGCCAGCAGTGAGTCGGGGTCCGTTTCCTACGAGCAGTACTTC. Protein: CASSESGSVSYEQYF.

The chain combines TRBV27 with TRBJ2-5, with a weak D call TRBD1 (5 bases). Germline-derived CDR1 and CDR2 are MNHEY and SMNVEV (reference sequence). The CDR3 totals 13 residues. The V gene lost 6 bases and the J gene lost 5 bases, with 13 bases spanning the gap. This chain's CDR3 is CASRVRGMETQYF. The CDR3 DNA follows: TGTGCCAGCAGAGTTAGGGGTATGGAGACCCAGTACTTC.